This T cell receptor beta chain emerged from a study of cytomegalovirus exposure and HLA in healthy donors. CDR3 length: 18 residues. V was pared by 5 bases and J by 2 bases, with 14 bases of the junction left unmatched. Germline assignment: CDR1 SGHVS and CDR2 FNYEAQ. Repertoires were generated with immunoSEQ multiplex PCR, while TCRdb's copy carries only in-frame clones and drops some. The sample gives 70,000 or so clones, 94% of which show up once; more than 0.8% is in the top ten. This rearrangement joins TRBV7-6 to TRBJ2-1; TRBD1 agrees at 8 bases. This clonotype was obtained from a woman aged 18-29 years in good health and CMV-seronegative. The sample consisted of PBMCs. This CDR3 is CASSPSGRTGWTYNEQFF. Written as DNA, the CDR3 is TGTGCCAGCAGCCCCTCCGGTCGGACAGGGTGGACCTACAATGAGCAGTTCTTC.